The text below deals with one T cell receptor beta chain. Its specific antigen is unknown. The junction and the germline gene differ at one end; a read error may be behind it. In total, fewer than 750 healthy bone marrow donors made up the cohort. At the time of sampling, every cohort member was nominally healthy, though immune exposures that went unrecorded were likely present. The donor was CMV seropositive and was included in the group of 290 or so seropositive cohort members. A peripheral blood sample was provided by each donor, and peripheral blood mononuclear cells were used for TCR beta sequencing. The Qiagen DNeasy Blood Extraction Kit was used to extract genomic DNA from the blood cell samples. The method behind the library was the immunoSEQ multiplex PCR assay. A mixture of 60 forward primers for TCR Vbeta segments and 13 reverse primers for TCR Jbeta segments was used in the multiplex PCR. A multiplex PCR assay on genomic DNA amplified the CDR3 region of rearranged TCR beta genes. The amplified TCR beta libraries were sequenced on the Illumina HiSeq System as 87-base-pair reads. Turning to the authors' computational methods: A later analysis counted tens of millions of unique TCR beta chains across the 600 to 850 repertoires, and some 12 million of these chains were shared by at least two donors. Raw reads were error-corrected and collapsed into unique sequences by a nearest-neighbor algorithm in which closely related sequences were merged to remove PCR and sequencing errors. V, D and J gene segments were assigned by aligning CDR3 sequences to IMGT reference sequences. For a sequence to be retained, a match of at least six nucleotides was required to both a V gene segment and a J gene segment. Rearrangements were classified as productive when the CDR3 lacked stop codons and remained in frame with V and J, and all other rearrangements were classified as non-productive. Following IMGT convention, CDR3 was defined as the stretch from the second conserved V-encoded cysteine up to the conserved J-encoded phenylalanine. The earlier analysis of about 640 of the donors excluded any sequence lacking an unambiguous match to a single V gene segment. In an earlier analysis of almost 600 of the donors, a V segment was called functional when productive rearrangements were above 56.7%, and segregating when the standard deviation between donors exceeded 5%. A statistical classification framework was built to diagnose cytomegalovirus status from the catalog of TCR beta chain sequences. A later analysis assigned V and J genes by comparing TCR nucleotide sequences with IMGT/GENE-DB human TR gene sequences. In a later analysis, CDR3 sequences and most-parsimonious VDJ recombination scenarios were assigned using the TCRdist pipeline. In a later analysis, each TCR beta chain was defined by its CDR3 amino acid sequence together with its V-gene family, and reads without a unique V-gene family were excluded. As a way to deal with suspected cross-contamination and a sequencing artifact, a later analysis dropped hundreds of nucleotide sequences that were highly shared and had low generation probability. For each public chain, a later analysis derived a clonal expansion index from normalized ranks of inferred template counts within each repertoire. Generation probabilities in a later analysis came from a VDJ recombination model fitted to out-of-frame rearrangements, and those results were checked against IGoR. In a later analysis, TCR-TCR, TCR-HLA and TCR-CMV co-occurrence was scored with hypergeometric tests, and a repertoire-size bias correction was applied to TCR pairs. In a later analysis, false discovery rates were estimated by permuting HLA or CMV assignments 20 times. In a later analysis, co-occurring TCRs were grouped using DBSCAN, and TCRdist sequence similarity was added for clustering within HLA-allele-positive subsets. Co-occurrence clustering excluded repertoires with fewer than 30,000 or more than 120,000 public chains, plus five with anomalous nucleotide sharing. Held by TCRdb, this immuneACCESS table contains in-frame sequences only and omits some clones. Under half of the omission traces to an unresolved V gene where checked; the cause of the rest is unknown. V and J calls and clone size are copied from that table; D and trimming were computed from the DNA. Counted in this sample were under 150,000 clones; about 61% of them appeared once. 7.5% to 9% of the sample lies in the top ten.

The data derive from a study of cytomegalovirus exposure and HLA in healthy donors (dated by TCRdb to 2016 to 2017). Describing the broader study: An earlier analysis of roughly 630 of the donors reported 250 to 300 Gb of sequence data and 117 million unique TCR beta sequences from about 179 million T cells. An early release that covered about 600 HLA-typed donors contained approximately 300 gigabases of sequencing data and tens of millions of unique TCR sequences. The genetic ancestry cluster associated with self-reported Caucasian donors included 81% of the roughly 410 genotyped donors. The study aimed to test whether signatures of past pathogen exposure could be identified by cataloging public T cell receptors. The study used immunosequencing to profile the T cell repertoires of approximately 640 subjects and linked those repertoires to cytomegalovirus serostatus. Along with the roughly 670-subject first cohort, a separate validation cohort of more than 90 different subjects was used. The study combined high-throughput TCR immunosequencing, statistical association of individual TCRs with disease status, and machine learning to predict cytomegalovirus infection status. A later analysis re-examined previously published TCR beta repertoires from 600 to 700 donors and added high-resolution HLA genotyping to investigate patterns of TCR occurrence. Rather than drawing on any new phenotypic data, the later analysis identified candidate immune exposures from TCR beta sequences and the way those sequences occurred across donors. In an earlier analysis of more than 550 of the donors, high-throughput TCR beta sequencing was used to judge whether each TCR beta V gene segment behaved as functional or pseudogenic. Donor age, sex, ethnicity and CMV serostatus were compiled together with the repertoire data. In a later genetic analysis, genome-wide SNP genotypes for about 65% of the roughly 700 donors were used, and that subset was treated as a discovery cohort. Every repertoire in the discovery cohort had been generated on one and the same sequencing platform. Class I and class II HLA loci were covered by the typing at four-digit resolution. The number of donors typed differed by locus, with roughly 629-640 for A, B, C, DRB1 and DQB1, around 520 for DQA1, about 610 for DPA1, and around 460 for DPB1. Four to six DR-DQ haplotypes were handled as single units for association and clustering, since linkage in the cohort was strong. Across some 400 genotyped donors of the cohort, an average of about 250,000 unique TCR beta nucleotide sequences per donor were sequenced, and roughly 17% of those sequences were non-productive.

The germline V gene (reference sequence) provides CDR1 MNHEY and CDR2 SMNVEV. From the cysteine through the phenylalanine, the CDR3 covers 13 amino acids. The sequence is cut down to CDR3 DNA, 39 bases in frame from base 1. Summary of the overall study and its limitations: Because HLA typing was missing for some donors at each locus, association tests included only the typed subset. A later analysis reported that several top co-occurrence clusters appeared linked to parvovirus B19, influenza, CMV and Epstein-Barr virus. Because the 87-base-pair reads could not distinguish some IMGT-functional V segments, including TRBV6-2 and TRBV6-3, those segments were excluded. A total of fewer than 200 TCR beta chains were listed by the study as associated with cytomegalovirus. A later analysis found that HLA-associated TCR beta chains were more clonally expanded and had lower generation probabilities than equally common non-associated chains. In a later analysis, TCR association rates were found to vary across HLA loci, with the most associated TCRs seen for DRB1 alleles and the fewest for HLA-C alleles. A further reported finding was that TCR beta sequences accurately predicted the HLA-A and HLA-B alleles for most subjects in the first cohort. In a later analysis, over 15,000 TCR beta sequences were associated with specific HLA alleles at a false discovery rate of 0.05. A later analysis found that most CMV-associated TCR beta chains appeared HLA-restricted, with HLA associations seemingly driven largely by CMV exposure. CMV serostatus was the only immune exposure information available for the cohort. Across donors, most TCR sequences were observed very rarely, whereas some public TCRs were present in many individuals. Correlated functional status among segregating V segments might reflect linkage disequilibrium, but an unknown experimental factor could not be ruled out. Broadly in line with IMGT annotations, most TCR beta V segments showed up in productive rearrangements about 87% or about 30% of the time in an earlier analysis of several hundred of the donors. In both the original and validation cohorts, the classifier was reported to diagnose cytomegalovirus status with high specificity and sensitivity. A few of the identified cytomegalovirus-associated TCR beta chains were confirmed in vitro to be specific for cytomegalovirus antigens. The cohort was sequenced for TCR beta chains only, and without alpha or paired-chain data the features that could be detected were limited. A cluster of highly shared sequence variants was judged likely to represent a technical artifact of the sequencing pipeline. When HLA alleles, especially DR and DQ, strongly co-occurred, TCR associations were difficult to assign to individual alleles. Presence/absence analyses assumed roughly uniform sequencing depth across donors, an assumption that may not hold. According to a later genetic analysis, donors in an Asian-associated ancestry cluster had fewer N-insertions in productive TCRs than the roughly 700-donor mean. About 17 rarely observed V segments, including chromosome 9 orphons, were excluded from the earlier analysis of 550 to 700 of the donors because counts were too low. The authors suggested that the approach could potentially be generalized to other disease states and immunological phenotypes. A later genetic analysis associated a missense DCLRE1C variant with V-gene and J-gene trimming of TCR beta chains, and an independent cohort replicated the association.

The rearranged chain carries TRBV27 and TRBJ2-7, with the D gene too uncertain to name. Material: PBMCs. This receptor was taken from a man aged 18 to 29 in good health and CMV-seropositive. CDR3 reads: CASSLVSSYGQYF. The DNA reads as follows: TGTGCCAGCAGTTTGGTTTCATCCTACGGGCAGTACTTC.